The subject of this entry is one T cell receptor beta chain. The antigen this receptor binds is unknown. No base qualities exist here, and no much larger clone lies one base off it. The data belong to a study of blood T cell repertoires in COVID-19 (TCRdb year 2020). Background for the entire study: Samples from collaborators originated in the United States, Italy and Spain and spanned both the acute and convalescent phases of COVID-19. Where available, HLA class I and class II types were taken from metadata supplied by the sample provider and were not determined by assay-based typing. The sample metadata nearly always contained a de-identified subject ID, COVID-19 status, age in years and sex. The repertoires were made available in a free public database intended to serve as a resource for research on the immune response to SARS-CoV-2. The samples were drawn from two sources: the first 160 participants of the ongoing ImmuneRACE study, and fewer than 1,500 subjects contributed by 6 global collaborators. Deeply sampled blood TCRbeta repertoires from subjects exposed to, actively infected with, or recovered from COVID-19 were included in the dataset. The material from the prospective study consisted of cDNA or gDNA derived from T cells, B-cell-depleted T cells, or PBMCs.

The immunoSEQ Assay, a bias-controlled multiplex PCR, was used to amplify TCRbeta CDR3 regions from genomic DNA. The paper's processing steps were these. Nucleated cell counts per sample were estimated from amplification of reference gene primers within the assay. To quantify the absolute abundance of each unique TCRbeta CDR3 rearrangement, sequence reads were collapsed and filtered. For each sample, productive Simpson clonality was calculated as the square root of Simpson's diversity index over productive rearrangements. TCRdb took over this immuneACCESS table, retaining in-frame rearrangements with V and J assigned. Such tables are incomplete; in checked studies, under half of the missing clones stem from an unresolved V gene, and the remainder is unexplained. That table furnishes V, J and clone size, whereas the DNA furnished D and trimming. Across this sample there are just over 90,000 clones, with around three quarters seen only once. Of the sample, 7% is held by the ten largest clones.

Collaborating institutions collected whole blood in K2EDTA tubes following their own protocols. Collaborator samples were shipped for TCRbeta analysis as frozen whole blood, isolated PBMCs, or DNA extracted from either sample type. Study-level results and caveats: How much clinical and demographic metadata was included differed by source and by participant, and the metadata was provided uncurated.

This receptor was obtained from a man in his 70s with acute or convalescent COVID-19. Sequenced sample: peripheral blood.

The bases read TGCAGTGCTAGGTACGGGGGTTTGGCTTTCTTT. This codes for CSARYGGLAFF. Rearrangement joined TRBV20-1 to TRBJ1-1; perhaps TRBD1 is the D gene, with 5 bases matching. Spanning cysteine to phenylalanine, the CDR3 consists of 11 amino acids. This entry keeps only the CDR3 DNA: 33 bases, framed from base 1. From a lookup of the germline V gene (reference sequence), CDR1 and CDR2 are DFQATT and SNEGSKA. V was cut back by 3 bases and J by 11 bases, leaving a gap of 13 bases between them.